Following are 19 T cell receptor beta chains from one sample sequenced in a study of cytomegalovirus exposure and HLA in healthy donors. Researchers ran the PCR with 60 Vbeta and 13 Jbeta primers. Profiling relied on immunoSEQ multiplex PCR, and the TCRdb table lists in-frame clones only, not all of them. The repertoire holds more than 85,000 clones, with roughly three fifths as singletons. Sequenced material: PBMCs. The receptor set was obtained from a human donor in good health.

In its sample, this clone was seen once. This chain joins TRBV7-9 and TRBJ1-4; TRBD1 agrees at 7 bases. The CDR3 is 15 amino acids. CDR1 and CDR2 (germline): SEHNR, FQNEAQ (reference sequence). J gave up 2 bases and V 6 bases, and 6 bases lay outside the gene matches. CDR3 sequence: CASRTEGQTNEKLFF. The CDR3 bases are TGTGCCAGCAGGACAGAGGGACAGACTAATGAAAAACTGTTTTTT. Full variable domain (remainder filled in from reference TRBV7-9 and TRBJ1-4): DTGVSQNPRHKITKRGQNVTFRCDPISEHNRLYWYRQTLGQGPEFLTYFQNEAQLEKSRLLSDRFSAERPKGSFSTLEIQRTEQGDSAMYLCASRTEGQTNEKLFFGSGTQLSVL.

The chain joins TRBV4-1 to TRBJ2-5; 7 nucleotides match TRBD1. V lost 1 base, J lost 5 bases, and 10 bases stayed unmatched. CDR1 and CDR2 (germline): MGHRA, YSYEKL. The CDR3 totals 16 residues. Here the CDR3 reads CASSQVLRQGQETQYF. In DNA form, the CDR3 reads TGCGCCAGCAGCCAAGTACTTCGGCAGGGACAGGAGACCCAGTACTTC.

The rearrangement uses TRBV15 and TRBJ2-5; 9 nucleotides agree with TRBD1. The CDR3 sequence is 14 residues long. CDR1 and CDR2 (germline): LNHNV, YYDKDF (reference sequence). With 3 bases clipped from V and 5 bases from J, the junction kept 4 bases outside the gene matches. In nucleotides, the CDR3 is TGTGCCACCAGCAGGGACAGGGGTCGGGAGACCCAGTACTTC. Translating gives CATSRDRGRETQYF.

In DNA, the CDR3 is TGTGCCACCAGCAGGGGGGGTTCGACTGGGGCCAACGTCCTGACTTTC. It yields the protein CATSRGGSTGANVLTF. The chain joins TRBV15 to TRBJ2-6; a weak D match, TRBD2 (6 bases). The germline V and J ends were trimmed by 3 bases and 2 bases, with 11 bases remaining between them. Germline CDR1 reads LNHNV; CDR2 reads YYDKDF (reference sequence). CDR3 size: 16 residues.

The table lists this clone with a few counts. V and J are TRBV29-1 and TRBJ1-1; tentative D call: TRBD1 (6 bases). The CDR3 has 15 residues. Looked up from germline, CDR1 is SQVTM and CDR2 is ANQGSEA. Trimming removed 7 bases at V and 1 base at J, with 19 bases between. CDR3 in amino acids: CSAQPGAQGNTEAFF. The CDR3 region has the DNA TGCAGCGCTCAACCAGGGGCCCAGGGGAACACTGAAGCTTTCTTT. Full variable domain (remainder filled in from reference TRBV29-1 and TRBJ1-1): SAVISQKPSRDICQRGTSLTIQCQVDSQVTMMFWYRQQPGQSLTLIATANQGSEATYESGFVIDKFPISRPNLTFSTLTVSNMSPEDSSIYLCSAQPGAQGNTEAFFGQGTRLTVV.

This sequence joins TRBV25-1 and TRBJ2-1; 13 nucleotides agree with TRBD2. Trimming cost V 3 bases and J 7 bases; bases outside gene matches: 3. Germline V gene sequence: CDR1 MGHDK, CDR2 SYGVNS. This CDR3 region has 15 residues. This CDR3 is CASSDPGLAGNEQFF. CDR3 nucleotides: TGTGCCAGCAGTGATCCGGGACTAGCGGGGAATGAGCAGTTCTTC.

The chain combines TRBV6-1 with TRBJ2-7; D is unclear. V was clipped by 7 bases and J by 9 bases, with 16 bases between them. Germline CDR1 reads MNHNS; CDR2 reads SASEGT. The CDR3 consists of 12 residues. The CDR3 DNA reads as TGTGCCAGCACTACCTCCTTTGGTGGGCAGTACTTC. The encoded protein is CASTTSFGGQYF.

The chain combines TRBV5-1 with TRBJ2-3; 7 bases line up with TRBD1. CDR1 is SGHRS, CDR2 YFSETQ, per germline. Losses at the gene ends were 9 bases for V and 2 bases for J; bases not matched to a gene: 12. There are 15 residues in the CDR3. The CDR3 DNA reads TGCGCCACCCAAACGACAGGGTCAATCACAGATACGCAGTATTTT. Its translation is CATQTTGSITDTQYF.

The chain carries TRBV27 and TRBJ2-2; 7 bases line up with TRBD1. Germline-derived CDR1 and CDR2 are MNHEY and SMNVEV (reference sequence). This CDR3 has 15 residues. The trim removed 7 bases at V and 1 base at J, leaving 6 bases unmatched. The DNA for the CDR3 is TGTGCCAGCAACCACCGGACAGGGAACACCGGGGAGCTGTTTTTT. Amino acid sequence: CASNHRTGNTGELFF.

Only a few counts were recorded for this clone. This chain joins TRBV19 and TRBJ1-1; 10 nucleotides align to TRBD1. V shed 9 bases, J shed 0 bases, and the junction held 7 bases outside the gene matches. CDR1 LNHDA and CDR2 SQIVND come from the germline V gene (reference sequence). CDR3 length: 15 residues. The CDR3 is CASTDRGWMNTEAFF. The CDR3, as DNA: TGTGCCAGCACGGACAGGGGGTGGATGAACACTGAAGCTTTCTTT.

This clone was picked up a small number of times. The chain joins TRBV19 to TRBJ1-5; tentative D call: TRBD1 (5 bases). This CDR3 has 17 residues. Deletions cut 6 bases from V and 0 bases from J, with 18 bases between. The germline V gene encodes CDR1 LNHDA and CDR2 SQIVND (reference sequence). The CDR3 DNA is TGTGCCAGTAGGCAATCGGCCCGGGACTCTAGCAATCAGCCCCAGCATTTT. Translated: CASRQSARDSSNQPQHF. The whole variable domain, filled in from reference TRBV19 and TRBJ1-5, reads DGGITQSPKYLFRKEGQNVTLSCEQNLNHDAMYWYRQDPGQGLRLIYYSQIVNDFQKGDIAEGYSVSREKKESFPLTVTSAQKNPTAFYLCASRQSARDSSNQPQHFGDGTRLSIL.

The V and J genes are TRBV5-6 and TRBJ2-1; 8 bases agree with TRBD2. The CDR3 has 16 residues. V gave up 1 base and J gave up 8 bases; unmatched junction bases: 11. Germline V gene sequence: CDR1 SGHDT, CDR2 YYEEEE. Written as DNA, the CDR3 is TGTGCCAGCAGCTTGTACGGGACTAGAGGTTCTTATGAGCAGTTCTTC. It yields the protein CASSLYGTRGSYEQFF.

The J gene is TRBJ1-1, the V gene TRBV11-2, with D uncertain. V was cut by 5 bases and J by 1 base, with 11 bases left in between. The CDR3 spans 14 residues. Germline V gene data show CDR1 as SGHAT and CDR2 as FQNNGV. The CDR3: CASSPRTGNTEAFF. CDR3 DNA sequence: TGTGCCAGCAGCCCGCGGACTGGGAACACTGAAGCTTTCTTT.

The chain is built from TRBV6-1 and TRBJ2-7; TRBD2 agrees at 13 bases. V was clipped by 3 bases and J by 3 bases; unmatched bases: 2. This CDR3 spans 15 amino acids. The germline V gene encodes CDR1 MNHNS and CDR2 SASEGT. DNA of the CDR3: TGTGCCAGCAGTGAGGGGACTAGCGGGGACTACGAGCAGTACTTC. It is translated as CASSEGTSGDYEQYF.

V is TRBV6-5 and J is TRBJ2-5, with TRBD2 identical over 7 bases. The CDR3 runs 12 residues. CDR1 and CDR2 from the germline V gene are MNHEY and SVGAGI. Germline trimming cut 5 bases from V and 3 bases from J; bases unmatched to any gene: 0. In DNA, the CDR3 is TGTGCCAGCAGTGGGGGGGAAGAGACCCAGTACTTC. Its translation is CASSGGEETQYF.

The chain is built from TRBV4-1 and TRBJ2-7, with TRBD2 matching over 11 bases. The CDR3 is made up of 15 amino acids. Germline lookup yields CDR1 MGHRA and CDR2 YSYEKL. The ends lost 2 bases at V and 2 bases at J; junction bases unmatched: 2. CDR3 sequence reads: CASSQLLAGAYEQYF. CDR3 DNA sequence: TGCGCCAGCAGCCAACTACTAGCGGGAGCCTACGAGCAGTACTTC.

This clone came up a few times. The chain couples TRBV25-1 to TRBJ1-2; possibly TRBD1 for D (6 bases). CDR1 and CDR2 (germline): MGHDK, SYGVNS. Trimming took off 3 bases at V and 6 bases at J, with 14 bases between the two ends. The CDR3 has 14 residues. CDR3 nucleotides: TGTGCCAGCAGTGAGGGGACACCGTTTAATGGCTACACCTTC. As protein: CASSEGTPFNGYTF.

V gene TRBV6-5 combines with J gene TRBJ2-2; perhaps TRBD2 as D (6 bases). In germline, CDR1 is MNHEY, CDR2 SVGAGI. The germline V and J ends were trimmed by 0 bases and 1 base, with 6 bases remaining between them. The CDR3 contains 15 residues. CDR3 in amino acids: CASSYSSGNTGELFF. The CDR3 bases are TGTGCCAGCAGTTACTCTAGCGGGAACACCGGGGAGCTGTTTTTT.

V is TRBV11-2 and J is TRBJ2-5, with 9 bases that match TRBD2. The last part of the DNA fits TRBJ2-7 better; the J call may be wrong. The CDR3 loop spans 15 amino acids. Germline values: CDR1 SGHAT, CDR2 FQNNGV. The CDR3 loop is CASSPLAGGAYEQYF. The DNA for the CDR3 is TGTGCCAGCAGCCCTCTGGCGGGAGGGGCCTACGAGCAGTACTTC.